These 8 T cell receptor beta chains originate from one sample sequenced in a study of early T cells in non-severe SARS-CoV-2 infection. TCRdb redid the calling of the 5' RACE reads with MiXCR, one entry per CDR3 protein. Here the sample spans some 64,000 distinct CDR3 sequences, about 13% being singletons. Material for sequencing was whole blood. These receptors were taken from an adult who was a healthcare worker with PCR-confirmed SARS-CoV-2 infection or an uninfected control (not recorded which).

The CDR3: CSARGHPGSGSSYNEQFF. Written as DNA, the CDR3 is TGCAGTGCTAGAGGGCACCCGGGTAGCGGGAGCTCCTACAATGAGCAGTTCTTC. V and J are TRBV20-1 and TRBJ2-1; 9 bases fit TRBD2. With 1 base clipped from V and 0 bases from J, the junction kept 10 bases outside the gene matches. This CDR3 has 18 residues. Germline CDR1 DFQATT, CDR2 SNEGSKA (reference sequence).

The chain joins TRBV5-1 to TRBJ2-7; 8 bases match TRBD1. The V gene's germline CDR1 is SGHRS and CDR2 YFSETQ. This CDR3 has 15 residues. V shed 0 bases, J shed 6 bases, and the junction held 8 bases outside the gene matches. CDR3 DNA sequence: TGCGCCAGCAGCTTGGGTGGACAGGGCAAGTCCGAGCAGTACTTC. It yields the protein CASSLGGQGKSEQYF.

This clonotype showed up just a few times. This sequence joins TRBV11-2 and TRBJ2-7; TRBD1 is a possible D gene (6 bases). Germline V gene lookup returns CDR1 SGHAT and CDR2 FQNNGV. The V end lost 0 bases, the J end lost 4 bases, and 10 bases lay between the germline ends. The CDR3 is 14 amino acids. CDR3 DNA: TGTGCCAGCAGCTTAGACAGGGGTTCGTACGAGCAGTACTTC. Its translation: CASSLDRGSYEQYF.

This clonotype has a handful of counts. The V call is TRBV11-2, the J call TRBJ2-1, with D uncertain. The V end lost 3 bases, the J end lost 0 bases, and 6 bases lay between the germline ends. The germline V gene encodes CDR1 SGHAT and CDR2 FQNNGV. This CDR3 contains 14 residues. The CDR3 loop reads CASSFFSSYNEQFF. The CDR3 region has the DNA TGTGCCAGCAGCTTCTTTAGCTCCTACAATGAGCAGTTCTTC. The full variable domain, its missing parts supplied by reference TRBV11-2 and TRBJ2-1, is EAGVAQSPRYKIIEKRQSVAFWCNPISGHATLYWYQQILGQGPKLLIQFQNNGVVDDSQLPKDRFSAERLKGVDSTLKIQPAKLEDSAVYLCASSFFSSYNEQFFGPGTRLTVL.

This clonotype was observed a handful of times. This chain connects TRBV29-1 to TRBJ2-5, with D possibly being TRBD1 (5 bases). Per the germline V gene, CDR1 is SQVTM and CDR2 is ANQGSEA. The CDR3 sequence is 13 residues long. Trimming removed 4 bases at V and 3 bases at J, with 12 bases between. The CDR3 DNA reads as TGCAGCGTTGTAAGCCTAGGGGAAGAGACCCAGTACTTC. Amino acid sequence: CSVVSLGEETQYF.

Ten or more counts support this clonotype. The V call is TRBV14, the J call TRBJ2-1; tentatively, D is TRBD1 or TRBD2 (5 bases each). The germline V gene has CDR1 SGHDN and CDR2 FVKESK. Trimming stripped 4 bases from V and 8 bases from J, with 6 bases between. There are 11 residues in the CDR3. CDR3 sequence: CASSRGYEQFF. The CDR3 DNA sequence: TGTGCCAGCAGCCGGGGGTATGAGCAGTTCTTC.

This clonotype was recorded only once. A much larger clone lies one base from this, so it may be a read error. V gene TRBV6-2 or TRBV6-3 combines with J gene TRBJ1-1; D gene uncertain. CDR3 length: 13 amino acids. CDR1 and CDR2 from the germline V gene are MNHEY and SVGEGT. V was trimmed by 0 bases and J by 1 base, leaving 3 bases between them. The CDR3 here is CASSYSENTEAFF. The CDR3 nucleotides read TGTGCCAGCAGTTACTCGGAGAACACTGAAGCTTTCTTT.

This clonotype was counted ten times or more. The chain uses TRBV10-3 and TRBJ2-3; tentative D call: TRBD2 (5 bases). Trimming pared 6 bases from V and 3 bases from J, leaving 13 bases between. The CDR3 runs 14 residues. In germline, CDR1 is ENHRY, CDR2 SYGVKD. As DNA, the CDR3 is TGTGCCATCAGGAGGGCCTTAGGTACAGATACGCAGTATTTT. Translating it yields CAIRRALGTDTQYF.